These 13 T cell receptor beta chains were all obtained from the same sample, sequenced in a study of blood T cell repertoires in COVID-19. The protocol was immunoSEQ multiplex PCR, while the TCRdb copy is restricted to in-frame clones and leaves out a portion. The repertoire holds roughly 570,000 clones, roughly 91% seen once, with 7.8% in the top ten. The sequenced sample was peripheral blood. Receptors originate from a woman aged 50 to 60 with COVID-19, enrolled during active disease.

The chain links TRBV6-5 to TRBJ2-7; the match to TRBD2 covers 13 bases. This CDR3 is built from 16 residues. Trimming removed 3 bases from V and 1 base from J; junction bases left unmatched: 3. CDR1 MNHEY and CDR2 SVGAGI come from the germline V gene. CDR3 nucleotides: TGTGCCAGCAGTTATCTGGGACTAGCGGGGTCCTACGAGCAGTACTTC. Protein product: CASSYLGLAGSYEQYF.

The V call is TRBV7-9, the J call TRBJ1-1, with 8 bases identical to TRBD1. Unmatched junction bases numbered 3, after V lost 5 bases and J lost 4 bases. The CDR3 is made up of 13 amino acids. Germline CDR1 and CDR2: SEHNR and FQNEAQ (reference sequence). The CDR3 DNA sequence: TGTGCCAGCAGCGCAACAGGGGGCACTGAAGCTTTCTTT. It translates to CASSATGGTEAFF.

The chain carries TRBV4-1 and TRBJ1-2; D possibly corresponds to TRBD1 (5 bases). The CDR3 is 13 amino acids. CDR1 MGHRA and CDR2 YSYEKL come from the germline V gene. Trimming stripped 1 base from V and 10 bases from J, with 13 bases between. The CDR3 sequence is CASSQVGGAAYTF. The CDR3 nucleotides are TGCGCCAGCAGCCAAGTGGGGGGAGCAGCCTACACCTTC.

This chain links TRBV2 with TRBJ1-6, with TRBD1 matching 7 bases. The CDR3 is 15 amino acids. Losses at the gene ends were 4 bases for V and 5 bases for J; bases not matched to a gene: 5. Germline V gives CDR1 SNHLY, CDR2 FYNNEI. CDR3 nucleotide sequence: TGTGCCAGCAGTGCTAGGGGGCTTAATAATTCACCCCTCCACTTT. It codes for CASSARGLNNSPLHF.

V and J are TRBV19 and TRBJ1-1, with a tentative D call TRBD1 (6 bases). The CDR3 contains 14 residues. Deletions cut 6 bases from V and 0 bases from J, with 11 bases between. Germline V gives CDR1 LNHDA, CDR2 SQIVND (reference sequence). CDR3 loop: CASSITGMNTEAFF. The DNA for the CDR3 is TGTGCCAGTAGCATTACAGGGATGAACACTGAAGCTTTCTTT.

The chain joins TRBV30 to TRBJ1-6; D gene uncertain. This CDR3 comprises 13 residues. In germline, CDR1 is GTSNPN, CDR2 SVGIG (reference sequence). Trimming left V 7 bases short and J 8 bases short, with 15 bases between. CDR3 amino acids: CAFIGGRDSPLHF. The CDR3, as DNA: TGTGCCTTTATCGGAGGTCGTGATTCACCCCTCCACTTT.

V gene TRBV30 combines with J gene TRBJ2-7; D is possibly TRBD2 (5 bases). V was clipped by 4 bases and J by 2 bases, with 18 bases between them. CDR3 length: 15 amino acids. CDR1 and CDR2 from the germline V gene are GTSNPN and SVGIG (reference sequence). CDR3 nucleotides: TGTGCCTGGACTACACCGGGCCTAGCCACCTACGAGCAGTACTTC. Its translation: CAWTTPGLATYEQYF.

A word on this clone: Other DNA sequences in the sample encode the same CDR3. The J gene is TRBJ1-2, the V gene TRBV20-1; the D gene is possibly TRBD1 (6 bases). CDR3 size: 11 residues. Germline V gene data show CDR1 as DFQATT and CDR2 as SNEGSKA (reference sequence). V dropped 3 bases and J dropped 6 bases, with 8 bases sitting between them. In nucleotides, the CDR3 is TGCAGTGCTAGGAGGGGGAATGGCTACACCTTC. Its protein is CSARRGNGYTF.

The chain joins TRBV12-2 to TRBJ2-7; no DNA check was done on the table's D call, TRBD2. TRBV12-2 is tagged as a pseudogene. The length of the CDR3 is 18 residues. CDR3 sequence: CASRSPRWLGGRSYEQYF. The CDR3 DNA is TGTGCAAGTCGCTCCCCTCGGTGGTTGGGGGGGAGATCCTACGAGCAGTACTTC.

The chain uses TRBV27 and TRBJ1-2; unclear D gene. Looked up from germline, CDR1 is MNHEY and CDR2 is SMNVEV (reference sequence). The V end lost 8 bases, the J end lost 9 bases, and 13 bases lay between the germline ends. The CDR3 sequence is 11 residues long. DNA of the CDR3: TGTGCCAGCCGTTCGGGGTATCGCTACACCTTC. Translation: CASRSGYRYTF.

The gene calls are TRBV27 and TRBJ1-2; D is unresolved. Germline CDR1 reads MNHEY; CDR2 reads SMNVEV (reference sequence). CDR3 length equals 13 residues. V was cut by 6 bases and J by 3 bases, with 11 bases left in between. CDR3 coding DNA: TGTGCCAGCAGGTGGAACAGTTACTATGGCTACACCTTC. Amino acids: CASRWNSYYGYTF.

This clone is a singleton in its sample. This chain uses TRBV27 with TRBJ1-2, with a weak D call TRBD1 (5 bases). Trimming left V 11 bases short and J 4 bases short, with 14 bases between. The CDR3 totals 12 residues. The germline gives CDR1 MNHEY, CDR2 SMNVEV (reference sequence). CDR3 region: CAARRGRYGYTF. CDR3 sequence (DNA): TGTGCCGCGAGGCGGGGCCGCTATGGCTACACCTTC.

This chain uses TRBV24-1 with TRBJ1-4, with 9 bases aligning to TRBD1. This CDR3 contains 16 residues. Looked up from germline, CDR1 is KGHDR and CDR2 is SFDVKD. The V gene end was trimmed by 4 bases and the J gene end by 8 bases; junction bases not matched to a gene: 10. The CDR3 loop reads CATSDGRDRAREKLFF. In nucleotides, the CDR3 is TGTGCCACCAGTGACGGCCGGGACAGGGCACGCGAAAAACTGTTTTTT.